These T cell receptor beta chains were read from a single sample in a study of shared clonotypes between healthy human individuals. Measured with immunoSEQ multiplex PCR; TCRdb has only the in-frame clones, and not every one. The sample holds about 800,000 clones, 90% to 97% seen once. The sequencing input was naive CD8+ T cells sorted from blood. These receptors were taken from a man aged 30 to 45 in good health. CDR3s include the opening cysteine and the closing phenylalanine or tryptophan. The D gene is left open where the match is weak. The size entry is marked missing in some rows and otherwise reads once, few, many or a size class.

V gene: TRBV27
clone size: few
CDR3 length: 14
D gene: .
J gene: TRBJ2-5
CDR3 protein: CASSLLGVGETQYF
CDR3 DNA: TGTGCCAGCAGTTTATTGGGAGTAGGGGAGACCCAGTACTTC

V gene: TRBV5-4
clone size: .
CDR3 length: 14
D gene: TRBD2
J gene: TRBJ2-7
CDR3 protein: CASSLAGGAHEQYF
CDR3 DNA: TGTGCCAGCAGCTTAGCGGGAGGAGCCCACGAGCAGTACTTC

V gene: TRBV7-9
clone size: .
CDR3 length: 16
D gene: .
J gene: TRBJ1-2
CDR3 protein: CASTQLGRGVNYGYTF
CDR3 DNA: TGTGCCAGCACCCAGCTGGGCAGGGGAGTAAACTATGGCTACACCTTC

V gene: TRBV27
clone size: .
CDR3 length: 14
D gene: .
J gene: TRBJ1-3
CDR3 protein: CASSLASSGNTIYF
CDR3 DNA: TGTGCCAGCAGTTTAGCCAGCTCTGGAAACACCATATATTTT

V gene: TRBV11-1
clone size: .
CDR3 length: 17
D gene: .
J gene: TRBJ1-1
CDR3 protein: CASSLVNPDNGNTEAFF
CDR3 DNA: TGTGCCAGCAGCTTAGTTAACCCTGACAACGGGAACACTGAAGCTTTCTTT

V gene: TRBV5-6
clone size: .
CDR3 length: 15
D gene: .
J gene: TRBJ2-6
CDR3 protein: CASSLWGSGANVLTF
CDR3 DNA: TGTGCCAGCAGCTTATGGGGGTCTGGGGCCAACGTCCTGACTTTC

V gene: TRBV7-2
clone size: .
CDR3 length: 16
D gene: .
J gene: TRBJ1-3
CDR3 protein: CASSPRGAPSGNTIYF
CDR3 DNA: TGTGCCAGCAGCCCTCGCGGGGCACCCTCTGGAAACACCATATATTTT

V gene: TRBV29-1
clone size: .
CDR3 length: 12
D gene: TRBD1
J gene: TRBJ1-1
CDR3 protein: CSVNRGNTEAFF
CDR3 DNA: TGCAGCGTCAACAGGGGTAACACTGAAGCTTTCTTT

V gene: TRBV7-9
clone size: .
CDR3 length: 16
D gene: .
J gene: TRBJ2-1
CDR3 protein: CASSAAMGQTYNEQFF
CDR3 DNA: TGTGCCAGCAGCGCGGCGATGGGGCAGACCTACAATGAGCAGTTCTTC

V gene: TRBV7-2
clone size: .
CDR3 length: 14
D gene: .
J gene: TRBJ2-7
CDR3 protein: CASSLGTVYYEQYF
CDR3 DNA: TGTGCCAGCAGCTTAGGGACGGTCTACTACGAGCAGTACTTC

V gene: TRBV11-2
clone size: .
CDR3 length: 15
D gene: .
J gene: TRBJ2-3
CDR3 protein: CASRSPPTAADTQYF
CDR3 DNA: TGTGCCAGCAGATCTCCCCCGACTGCAGCAGATACGCAGTATTTT

V gene: TRBV9
clone size: .
CDR3 length: 15
D gene: .
J gene: TRBJ2-2
CDR3 protein: CASSVEGSFTGELFF
CDR3 DNA: TGTGCCAGCAGCGTAGAGGGTAGCTTCACCGGGGAGCTGTTTTTT

V gene: TRBV29-1
clone size: .
CDR3 length: 12
D gene: .
J gene: TRBJ2-1
CDR3 protein: CSVVHADNEQFF
CDR3 DNA: TGCAGCGTTGTCCATGCGGACAATGAGCAGTTCTTC

V gene: TRBV4-1
clone size: once
CDR3 length: 15
D gene: .
J gene: TRBJ2-7
CDR3 protein: CASSQDGAASYEQYF
CDR3 DNA: TGCGCCAGCAGCCAAGATGGCGCAGCTTCCTACGAGCAGTACTTC

V gene: TRBV7-2
clone size: .
CDR3 length: 14
D gene: TRBD1
J gene: TRBJ2-7
CDR3 protein: CASSGTGGAYEQYF
CDR3 DNA: TGTGCCAGCAGCGGCACAGGGGGAGCCTACGAGCAGTACTTC

V gene: TRBV5-1
clone size: .
CDR3 length: 13
D gene: TRBD2
J gene: TRBJ2-7
CDR3 protein: CASSLEGLGEGYF
CDR3 DNA: TGCGCCAGCAGCTTGGAGGGACTCGGGGAGGGGTACTTC

V gene: TRBV27
clone size: .
CDR3 length: 14
D gene: .
J gene: TRBJ1-1
CDR3 protein: CASSSTAFGTEAFF
CDR3 DNA: TGTGCCAGCAGTTCGACAGCGTTTGGCACTGAAGCTTTCTTT

V gene: TRBV15
clone size: .
CDR3 length: 14
D gene: .
J gene: TRBJ2-7
CDR3 protein: CATSREDGNYEQYF
CDR3 DNA: TGTGCCACCAGCAGAGAAGACGGGAACTACGAGCAGTACTTC

V gene: TRBV9
clone size: .
CDR3 length: 13
D gene: .
J gene: TRBJ2-2
CDR3 protein: CASSGSGTGELFF
CDR3 DNA: TGTGCCAGCAGCGGATCGGGCACCGGGGAGCTGTTTTTT